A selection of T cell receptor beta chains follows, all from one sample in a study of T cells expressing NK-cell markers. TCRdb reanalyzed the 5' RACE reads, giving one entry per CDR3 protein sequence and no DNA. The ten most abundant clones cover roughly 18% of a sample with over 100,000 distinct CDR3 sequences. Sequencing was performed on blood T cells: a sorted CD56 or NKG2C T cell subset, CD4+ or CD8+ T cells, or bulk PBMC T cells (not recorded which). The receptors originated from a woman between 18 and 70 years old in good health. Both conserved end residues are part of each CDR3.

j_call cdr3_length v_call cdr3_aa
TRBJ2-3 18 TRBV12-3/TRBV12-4 CASSSTPWTSGNTDTQYF
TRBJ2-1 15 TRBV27 CASSLSFGGIGEQFF
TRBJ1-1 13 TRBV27 CASSLSLNTEAFF
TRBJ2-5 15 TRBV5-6 CASIPDRGLGETQYF
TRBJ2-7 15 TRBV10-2 CASRAASGSPYEQYF
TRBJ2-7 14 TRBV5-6 CASSLGTHSYEQYF
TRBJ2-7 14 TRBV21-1 CASSLAGVPYEQYF
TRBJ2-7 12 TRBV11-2 CASSSPFYEQYF
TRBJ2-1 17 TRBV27 CASSFGGGTPSYNEQFF
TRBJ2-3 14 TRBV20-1 CSAPPGGEGDTQYF
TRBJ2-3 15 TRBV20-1 CSANHGQERTDTQYF
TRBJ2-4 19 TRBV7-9 CASSPTYIFSGDRKNIQYF
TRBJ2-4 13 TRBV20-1 CSARAAVENIQYF
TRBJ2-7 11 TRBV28 CAGGQYYEQYF
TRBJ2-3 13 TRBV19 CASSNETTDTQYF
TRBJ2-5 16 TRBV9 CASSPWTSGSLETQYF
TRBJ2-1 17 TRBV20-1 CSARDLDPLAAYNEQFF
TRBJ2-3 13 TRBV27 CASSLLGADTQYF
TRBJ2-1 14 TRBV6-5 CASSYAGLGNEQFF
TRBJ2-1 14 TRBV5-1 CASSFWTGNEEQFF
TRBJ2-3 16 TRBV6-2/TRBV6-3 CASSYGLAASTDTQYF
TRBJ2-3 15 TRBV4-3 CASSQALASTDTQYF
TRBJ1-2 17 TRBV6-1 CASTPGGRGGAWYGYTF
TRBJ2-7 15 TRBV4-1 CASSQSPSGRAEQYF
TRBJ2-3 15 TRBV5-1 CASSLEASVADTQYF
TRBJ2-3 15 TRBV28 CASSLEGTSGDTQYF
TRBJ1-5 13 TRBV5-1 CASSLEGYQPQHF
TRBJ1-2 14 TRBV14 CASKGPGSDYGYTF
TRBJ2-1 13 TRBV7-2 CASSGANYNEQFF
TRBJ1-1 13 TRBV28 CASSLGRLIKAFF
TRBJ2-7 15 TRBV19 CASSSPSGRAYEQYF
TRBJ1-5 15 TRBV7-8 CASSLGGDSNQPQHF
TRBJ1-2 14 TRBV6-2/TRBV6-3 CASTPGWGHYGYTF
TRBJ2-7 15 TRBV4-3 CASSPGVGTPNEQYF
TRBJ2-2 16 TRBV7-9 CASSPDRGNSNGELFF
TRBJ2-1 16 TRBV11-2 CASSSGGLVRHNEQFF
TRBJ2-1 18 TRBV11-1 CASSSPTESPSSYNEQFF
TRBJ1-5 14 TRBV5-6 CASSFGQGSQPQHF
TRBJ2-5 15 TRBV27 CASSLSVGPQETQYF
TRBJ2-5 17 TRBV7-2 CASRHEGGLAGRETQYF
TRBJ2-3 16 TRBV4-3 CASSQDIGLAGEVQYF
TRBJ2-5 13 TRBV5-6 CASSSPWQETQYF
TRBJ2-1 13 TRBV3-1 CATQGVSYNEQFF
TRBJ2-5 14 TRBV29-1 CSVPPEGGQETQYF
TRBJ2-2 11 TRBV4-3 CASSQGRELFF
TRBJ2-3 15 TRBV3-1 CASSPKSVKTDTQYF
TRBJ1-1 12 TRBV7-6 CASSLDGAEAFF
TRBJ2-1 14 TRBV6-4 CASSEAGGGNEQFF
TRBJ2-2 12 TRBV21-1 CASKRQAGELFF
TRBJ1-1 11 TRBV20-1 CSARQGPEAFF
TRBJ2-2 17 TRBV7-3 CASSLTLGTGVVGELFF
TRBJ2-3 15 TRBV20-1 CSARRTVGGTDTQYF
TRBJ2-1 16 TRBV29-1 CSVEDVKGGTYNEQFF
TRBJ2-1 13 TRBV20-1 CSAQAGDYNEQFF
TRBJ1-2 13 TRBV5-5 CASSPELDYGYTF
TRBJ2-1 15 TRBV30 CAWSYGGTKEGEQFF
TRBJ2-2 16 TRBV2 CASSVGLDQLTGELFF